These T cell receptor beta chains were read from a single sample in a study of T-cell reconstitution after alpha-beta-depleted transplantation in children. TCRdb ran MiXCR on the PCR reads and lists one entry per CDR3 protein. The sample records 900,000 or so distinct CDR3 sequences, around 17% being singletons. The specimen comprised PBMCs, mostly from graft donor cells, sampled 360 days after TCRalphabeta/CD19-depleted stem cell transplant. The receptors originated from a male patient aged 10-17 years who had a stem cell transplant for acute lymphoblastic leukemia, so the T cells may come from the graft donor. CDR3s include the opening cysteine and the closing phenylalanine or tryptophan. The D gene is left open where the match is weak. The size entry is marked missing in some rows and otherwise reads once, few, many or a size class.

j_call: TRBJ2-5
clone_size: few
v_call: TRBV7-9
d_call: TRBD1
cdr3_aa: CASSLRRQGEETQYF
cdr3_nt: TGTGCCAGCAGCCTACGACGACAGGGAGAAGAGACCCAGTACTTC

j_call: TRBJ2-7
clone_size: few
v_call: TRBV5-1
d_call: TRBD2
cdr3_aa: CASSLGSGVSYEQYF
cdr3_nt: TGCGCCAGCAGCTTGGGGAGCGGGGTCTCCTACGAGCAGTACTTC

j_call: TRBJ2-4
clone_size: NA
v_call: TRBV10-1
d_call: TRBD1
cdr3_aa: CASSESEQGAKNIQYF
cdr3_nt: TGCGCCAGCAGTGAGTCAGAACAGGGGGCCAAAAACATTCAGTACTTC

j_call: TRBJ2-3
clone_size: NA
v_call: TRBV11-2
d_call: TRBD1
cdr3_aa: CASSSWTGTNTDTQYF
cdr3_nt: TGTGCCAGCAGCTCCTGGACAGGGACAAACACAGATACGCAGTATTTT

j_call: TRBJ2-1
clone_size: few
v_call: TRBV7-2
d_call: TRBD1
cdr3_aa: CASKLVRDRGYNEQFF
cdr3_nt: TGTGCCAGCAAACTTGTCCGGGACAGGGGTTACAATGAGCAGTTCTTC

j_call: TRBJ2-1
clone_size: NA
v_call: TRBV10-1
d_call: TRBD2
cdr3_aa: CASSPRRTSGGDEQFF
cdr3_nt: TGCGCCAGCAGCCCGAGACGGACTAGCGGAGGGGATGAGCAGTTCTTC

j_call: TRBJ2-2
clone_size: NA
v_call: TRBV19
d_call: TRBD2
cdr3_aa: CASSIKSGRAVGELFF
cdr3_nt: TGTGCCAGTAGTATAAAAAGCGGGAGGGCCGTCGGGGAGCTGTTTTTT

j_call: TRBJ2-7
clone_size: few
v_call: TRBV7-9
d_call: NA
cdr3_aa: CASSLGPIAYEQYF
cdr3_nt: TGTGCCAGCAGCTTAGGGCCCATTGCCTACGAGCAGTACTTC

j_call: TRBJ2-7
clone_size: few
v_call: TRBV9
d_call: NA
cdr3_aa: CASSVGSLDTYEQYF
cdr3_nt: TGTGCCAGCAGCGTAGGGTCTCTTGATACCTACGAGCAGTACTTC

j_call: TRBJ1-1
clone_size: NA
v_call: TRBV6-5
d_call: TRBD1
cdr3_aa: CASSFLTGPTEAFF
cdr3_nt: TGTGCCAGCAGTTTCCTGACAGGGCCCACTGAAGCTTTCTTT

j_call: TRBJ1-1
clone_size: few
v_call: TRBV5-1
d_call: NA
cdr3_aa: CASSLGSSGGTEAFF
cdr3_nt: TGCGCCAGCAGCTTGGGATCTAGCGGGGGGACTGAAGCTTTCTTT

j_call: TRBJ2-7
clone_size: many
v_call: TRBV29-1
d_call: TRBD2
cdr3_aa: CSVTLPRLAGQYEQYF
cdr3_nt: TGCAGCGTTACGCTACCTCGACTAGCGGGGCAATACGAGCAGTACTTC

j_call: TRBJ2-7
clone_size: NA
v_call: TRBV2
d_call: NA
cdr3_aa: CASTTGREYF
cdr3_nt: TGTGCCAGCACCACAGGGCGCGAGTACTTC

j_call: TRBJ2-3
clone_size: few
v_call: TRBV7-9
d_call: NA
cdr3_aa: CASSPPPGRYTDTQYF
cdr3_nt: TGTGCCAGCAGCCCGCCGCCGGGGAGATACACAGATACGCAGTATTTT

j_call: TRBJ2-3
clone_size: NA
v_call: TRBV5-1
d_call: NA
cdr3_aa: CASSFSAERTDTQYF
cdr3_nt: TGCGCCAGCAGCTTCTCAGCGGAACGCACAGATACGCAGTATTTT

j_call: TRBJ2-1
clone_size: NA
v_call: TRBV5-1
d_call: TRBD2
cdr3_aa: CASSLDGTSGRAAYNEQFF
cdr3_nt: TGCGCCAGCAGCTTGGATGGGACTAGCGGGAGGGCCGCCTACAATGAGCAGTTCTTC

j_call: TRBJ2-1
clone_size: NA
v_call: TRBV11-2
d_call: NA
cdr3_aa: CASSSSPVQLNNEQFF
cdr3_nt: TGTGCCAGCAGCTCCTCTCCGGTTCAGCTCAACAATGAGCAGTTCTTC

j_call: TRBJ2-7
clone_size: many
v_call: TRBV30
d_call: TRBD2
cdr3_aa: CAWKEGGRRYEQYF
cdr3_nt: TGTGCCTGGAAGGAGGGAGGGCGACGCTACGAGCAGTACTTC

j_call: TRBJ1-2
clone_size: NA
v_call: TRBV6-2/TRBV6-3
d_call: NA
cdr3_aa: CASRDGNPRGYTF
cdr3_nt: TGTGCCAGCAGAGACGGGAATCCGAGGGGCTACACCTTC

j_call: TRBJ2-3
clone_size: few
v_call: TRBV5-1
d_call: TRBD2
cdr3_aa: CASTIAGADTQYF
cdr3_nt: TGCGCCAGCACAATAGCGGGAGCAGATACGCAGTATTTT

j_call: TRBJ2-1
clone_size: NA
v_call: TRBV20-1
d_call: NA
cdr3_aa: CSARDPARSSYNEQFF
cdr3_nt: TGCAGTGCTAGAGATCCCGCAAGGAGCTCCTACAATGAGCAGTTCTTC

j_call: TRBJ2-5
clone_size: few
v_call: TRBV12-3/TRBV12-4
d_call: NA
cdr3_aa: CASSPAGYQETQYF
cdr3_nt: TGTGCCAGCAGTCCGGCCGGGTACCAAGAGACCCAGTACTTC

j_call: TRBJ2-3
clone_size: NA
v_call: TRBV12-3/TRBV12-4
d_call: NA
cdr3_aa: CASSFGSGVRDTQYF
cdr3_nt: TGTGCCAGCAGTTTCGGGTCGGGGGTTCGGGATACGCAGTATTTT

j_call: TRBJ2-5
clone_size: NA
v_call: TRBV11-2
d_call: TRBD2
cdr3_aa: CASSVGTSRKETQYF
cdr3_nt: TGTGCCAGCAGCGTGGGGACTAGCCGGAAAGAGACCCAGTACTTC

j_call: TRBJ2-7
clone_size: NA
v_call: TRBV25-1
d_call: NA
cdr3_aa: CASSFDEQYF
cdr3_nt: TGTGCCAGCTCATTCGACGAGCAGTACTTC

j_call: TRBJ2-4
clone_size: few
v_call: TRBV5-8
d_call: NA
cdr3_aa: CASTSGARVIQYF
cdr3_nt: TGTGCCAGCACGAGCGGAGCACGAGTCATTCAGTACTTC

j_call: TRBJ2-5
clone_size: NA
v_call: TRBV19
d_call: NA
cdr3_aa: CASSGYGTHTETQYF
cdr3_nt: TGTGCCAGTAGTGGATACGGGACCCATACGGAGACCCAGTACTTC

j_call: TRBJ2-5
clone_size: NA
v_call: TRBV18
d_call: NA
cdr3_aa: CASSPVGFRGRQETQYF
cdr3_nt: TGTGCCAGCTCACCAGTTGGGTTCAGGGGACGGCAAGAGACCCAGTACTTC

j_call: TRBJ2-1
clone_size: few
v_call: TRBV12-3/TRBV12-4
d_call: TRBD2
cdr3_aa: CASTTTTVTSGNNEQFF
cdr3_nt: TGTGCCAGCACCACCACGACTGTGACTAGCGGGAACAATGAGCAGTTCTTC

j_call: TRBJ1-2
clone_size: few
v_call: TRBV7-2
d_call: NA
cdr3_aa: CASSPLTRYGYTF
cdr3_nt: TGTGCCAGCAGCCCTCTTACGAGATATGGCTACACCTTC

j_call: TRBJ2-1
clone_size: few
v_call: TRBV4-1
d_call: NA
cdr3_aa: CASSQDGQSWYNEQFF
cdr3_nt: TGCGCCAGCAGCCAAGATGGGCAGAGCTGGTACAATGAGCAGTTCTTC